The present T cell receptor (beta chain) was sequenced within a study of shared clonotypes between healthy human individuals. Worth noting for this clone: Its antigen is as yet unknown.

CDR1 SGHVS and CDR2 FNYEAQ come from the germline V gene. V lost 1 base and J lost 0, with 8 bases in between. The CDR3 has 15 residues. Whole-study findings and limits: Estimated clonotype richness was generally higher in naive than memory subsets.

Libraries were prepared by immunoSEQ multiplex PCR; TCRdb keeps only in-frame clonotypes and omits some of them. Among roughly 680,000 clones listed, approximately 72% were seen once. This receptor was obtained from a woman in her twenties or thirties in good health. V is TRBV7-6 and J is TRBJ2-3; possible D gene TRBD1, 5 bases. Input material: memory CD4+ T cells sorted from blood. Subset reported: CD45RA-negative fraction. The CDR3 bases are TGTGCCAGCAGCTTAGGGACACCCAGCACAGATACGCAGTATTTT. It encodes CASSLGTPSTDTQYF.